Sequencing of this T cell receptor (beta chain) was carried out in a study of Ad26.COV2.S vaccination and SARS-CoV-2 variants. Study outcomes and limitations: After vaccination, substantial breadth of spike-specific CD8+ and CD4+ responses was reported.

CDR1 and CDR2 (germline): ENHRY, SYGVKD. The CDR3 length is 13 residues. V gave up 7 bases and J gave up 7 bases; unmatched junction bases: 9. TCRdb's table, derived via immunoSEQ multiplex PCR, lists solely in-frame clones and lacks some. Of over 85,000 clones in the sample, about 78% were seen once. Turning to this clone: The antigen is unknown.

This chain joins TRBV10-3 and TRBJ1-2; 7 nucleotides agree with TRBD1. This clonotype was sampled from a human donor who had recovered from COVID-19. The material sequenced was peripheral blood, taken after recovery from COVID-19. DNA of the CDR3: TGTGCCATCACGGGACAGACCACCGGTGGCTACACCTTC. As protein: CAITGQTTGGYTF.